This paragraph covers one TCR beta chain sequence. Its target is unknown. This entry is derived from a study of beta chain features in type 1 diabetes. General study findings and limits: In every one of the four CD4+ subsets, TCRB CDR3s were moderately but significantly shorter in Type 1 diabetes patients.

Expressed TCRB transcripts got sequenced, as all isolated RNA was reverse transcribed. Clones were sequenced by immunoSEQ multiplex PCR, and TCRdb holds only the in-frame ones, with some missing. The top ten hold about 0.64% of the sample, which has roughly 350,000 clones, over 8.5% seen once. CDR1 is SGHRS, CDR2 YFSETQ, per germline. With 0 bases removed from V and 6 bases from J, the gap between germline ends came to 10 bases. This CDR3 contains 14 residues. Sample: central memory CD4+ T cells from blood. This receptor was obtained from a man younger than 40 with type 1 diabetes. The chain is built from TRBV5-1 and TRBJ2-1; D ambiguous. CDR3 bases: TGCGCCAGCAGCTTGGATAGTAGCCTCAATGAGCAGTTCTTC. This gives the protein CASSLDSSLNEQFF.